Included here is one T cell receptor (beta chain) sequence, with context. Its antigen remains unidentified. This sample is part of a study of cytomegalovirus exposure and HLA in healthy donors. Points from the study as a whole: There were some public TCRs occurring in many donors, but most TCR sequences were rare. The authors later found TCR association rates varying by HLA locus, with DRB1 most and HLA-C fewest. Earlier results showed most TCR beta V segments being productive about 87% or about 30% of the time.

Use of 60 Vbeta and 13 Jbeta primers characterized the PCR. Generated by immunoSEQ multiplex PCR, the TCRdb table keeps only in-frame clones and is missing some. The profile shows roughly 150,000 clones, 84% of them singletons. Germline lookup yields CDR1 SGHDN and CDR2 FVKESK. CDR3 length equals 15 residues. Trimming stripped 1 base from V and 5 bases from J, with 14 bases between. J is TRBJ1-1 and V is TRBV14; D not certain. This clonotype was sampled from a man younger than 40 in good health and CMV-seronegative. The sequenced sample was PBMCs. CDR3 bases: TGTGCCAGCAGCCAAGCTTTGGGGAGAGGGACTGAAGCTTTCTTT. Its translation is CASSQALGRGTEAFF.